These 19 T cell receptor beta chains originate from one sample sequenced in a study of T cells expressing NK-cell markers. Each CDR3 protein gets one entry in TCRdb, which reprocessed the 5' RACE reads and gives no DNA. The sample holds about 460,000 distinct CDR3 sequences. Sequenced sample: blood T cells: a sorted CD56 or NKG2C T cell subset, CD4+ or CD8+ T cells, or bulk PBMC T cells (not recorded which). These receptors were taken from a woman between 45 and 60 years old in good health.

The rearrangement links TRBV10-2 to TRBJ2-2; the D call from TCRdb, TRBD1, cannot be confirmed without DNA. In germline, CDR1 is WSHSY, CDR2 SAAADI. CDR3 length equals 15 residues. The chain's CDR3 is CASSPGQANTGELFF.

The chain carries TRBV2 and TRBJ2-2; TCRdb returns TRBD1, unconfirmable since there is no DNA. This CDR3 has 14 amino acids. CDR1 SNHLY and CDR2 FYNNEI come from the germline V gene. CDR3 sequence: CASSEVRGAGELFF.

CDR3 region: CASSFPSGGRLGYTF. The chain carries TRBV12-3 or TRBV12-4 and TRBJ1-2; TCRdb outputs TRBD1, but without DNA this stays unchecked. The CDR3 is 15 amino acids.

The chain employs TRBV5-1 and TRBJ2-3; TCRdb lists TRBD1, though no DNA is available to test this call. Per germline, CDR1 SGHRS and CDR2 YFSETQ. This CDR3 spans 13 amino acids. CDR3: CASRAGRTDTQYF.

The V call is TRBV12-3 or TRBV12-4, the J call TRBJ2-2; TCRdb returns TRBD1, unconfirmable since there is no DNA. This CDR3 region has 15 residues. The CDR3 sequence: CASSLIGGATGELFF.

The V call is TRBV6-2 or TRBV6-3, the J call TRBJ1-5. CDR1 and CDR2 (germline): MNHEY, SVGEGT. The CDR3 has 14 amino acids. The CDR3 loop is CASSIQTRILPQHF.

The V call is TRBV5-1, the J call TRBJ2-2; TCRdb proposes TRBD1, but this gene call is untestable without DNA. CDR3 length: 16 residues. Germline CDR1 and CDR2: SGHRS and YFSETQ. The CDR3 reads CASSLIGTANTGELFF.

This chain uses TRBV12-3 or TRBV12-4 with TRBJ1-2; absent DNA, TCRdb's TRBD1 call cannot be checked. The CDR3 extends over 15 amino acids. The CDR3 loop reads CASKNFGAANYGYTF.

This CDR3 reads CASSTSRGLQETQYF. The gene calls are TRBV3-1 and TRBJ2-5. Germline CDR1 LGHDT, CDR2 YNNKEL (reference sequence). The CDR3 is 15 amino acids.

V gene TRBV28 combines with J gene TRBJ2-3; the TRBD1 assignment by TCRdb is unverifiable without DNA. Germline V lookup: CDR1 MDHEN, CDR2 SYDVKM. The CDR3 length is 15 residues. CDR3 region: CASSLSRTRIRSQYF. The entire variable domain, with the rest obtained from reference TRBV28 and TRBJ2-3, is as follows: DVKVTQSSRYLVKRTGEKVFLECVQDMDHENMFWYRQDPGLGLRLIYFSYDVKMKEKGDIPEGYSVSREKKERFSLILESASTNQTSMYLCASSLSRTRIRSQYFGPGTRLTVL.

This sequence joins TRBV10-2 and TRBJ1-2; TCRdb reports TRBD1, a call that lacks DNA to check it against. CDR1 and CDR2 from the germline V gene are WSHSY and SAAADI. The CDR3 has 14 amino acids. CDR3 loop: CASSETGWSSGYTF.

J is TRBJ1-6 and V is TRBV19; TCRdb designates TRBD1, a call that cannot be tested without DNA. The germline gives CDR1 LNHDA, CDR2 SQIVND (reference sequence). The CDR3 loop spans 14 amino acids. The CDR3 region is CASRTTGANSPLHF.

V usage is TRBV3-1 and J usage is TRBJ2-4; the TRBD1 assignment by TCRdb is unverifiable without DNA. Germline lookup yields CDR1 LGHDT and CDR2 YNNKEL (reference sequence). The CDR3 length is 15 residues. CDR3 protein: CASSRPGNAKNIQYF.

The CDR3 sequence: CASSSGLLVDTQYF. The rearrangement uses TRBV5-1 and TRBJ2-3; the TRBD2 assignment by TCRdb is unverifiable without DNA. The CDR3 is made up of 14 amino acids. Germline CDR1 is SGHRS and CDR2 is YFSETQ.

The gene calls are TRBV24-1 and TRBJ2-1; TCRdb reports TRBD2, a call that lacks DNA to check it against. The CDR3 loop spans 14 amino acids. Germline V lookup: CDR1 KGHDR, CDR2 SFDVKD. The CDR3 loop reads CATSIAGPANEQFF.

This chain connects TRBV4-1 to TRBJ2-1; there is no DNA to check the TCRdb D call of TRBD1. The CDR3 is made up of 12 amino acids. The V gene's germline CDR1 is MGHRA and CDR2 YSYEKL. The CDR3 reads CASSPRGGGKFF.

CDR3 region: CASSLSGTALNEKLFF. This rearrangement joins TRBV4-2 to TRBJ1-4; TCRdb outputs TRBD1, but without DNA this stays unchecked. Germline CDR1 LGHNA, CDR2 YNFKEQ. CDR3 length: 16 residues.

This chain links TRBV7-2 with TRBJ2-1; the TRBD2 assignment by TCRdb is unverifiable without DNA. The V gene's germline CDR1 is SGHTA and CDR2 FQGNSA. The CDR3 is 18 residues long. The CDR3 spells CASSFKPPTSAYDNEQFF.

The rearrangement joins TRBV6-5 to TRBJ1-1; the TRBD1 assignment by TCRdb is unverifiable without DNA. This CDR3 comprises 14 residues. Germline V lookup: CDR1 MNHEY, CDR2 SVGAGI. The CDR3 spells CASRSHDRGTEAFF.